The clone carrying this TCR beta chain was detected many times. Its specificity is not known. A sample-barcoded 5' primer and a J-beta primer mix were used in a second PCR of about 7 to 12 cycles. TCRdb reprocessed the 5' RACE reads with MiXCR, giving one entry per CDR3 protein. The sample yields around 870,000 distinct CDR3 sequences, 29% seen once. The sample originates from a study of blood T cells in healthy people across ages. This CDR3 spans 16 amino acids. Trimming took 6 bases from V and 1 from J; bases not matched to a gene: 12. Germline V gene sequence: CDR1 DFQATT, CDR2 SNEGSKA (reference sequence). The study's findings and limits: Possibly, changes in expanded clonotypes were confounded because donor CMV status was unknown.

The sequenced sample was blood. The clonotype originates from an elderly woman in good health. The gene calls are TRBV20-1 and TRBJ2-7, with TRBD1 matching over 10 bases. CDR3 sequence: CSAPGTGVSFSYEQYF. CDR3 nucleotide sequence: TGCAGTGCCCCCGGGACAGGGGTTTCCTTTTCCTACGAGCAGTACTTC.